This paragraph covers one T cell receptor beta chain sequence. Its target is not known. The CDR3 is 14 amino acids. Germline V CDR1 and CDR2: LNHDA, SQIVND (reference sequence). V lost 7 bases, J lost 6 bases, and 10 bases stayed unmatched. This entry belongs to a study of T cells in localized non-small cell lung cancer. Findings and caveats of the study: In the blood, greater T cell density corresponded to longer overall survival. The study found T cell clonality highest in uninvolved adjacent lung, above tumor.

Profiling relied on immunoSEQ multiplex PCR, and the TCRdb table lists in-frame clones only, not all of them. Of 20,000 or so clones listed, approximately 90% are singletons. Sequenced here: peripheral blood, sampled before any cancer treatment. This sequence originates from a male donor at least 60 years old with stage I squamous cell lung carcinoma. This chain uses TRBV19 with TRBJ1-1; 8 positions agree with TRBD1. For the CDR3, the DNA is TGTGCCAGTACCGAACAGGGGGTAATCTCTGAAGCTTTCTTT. Translating gives CASTEQGVISEAFF.